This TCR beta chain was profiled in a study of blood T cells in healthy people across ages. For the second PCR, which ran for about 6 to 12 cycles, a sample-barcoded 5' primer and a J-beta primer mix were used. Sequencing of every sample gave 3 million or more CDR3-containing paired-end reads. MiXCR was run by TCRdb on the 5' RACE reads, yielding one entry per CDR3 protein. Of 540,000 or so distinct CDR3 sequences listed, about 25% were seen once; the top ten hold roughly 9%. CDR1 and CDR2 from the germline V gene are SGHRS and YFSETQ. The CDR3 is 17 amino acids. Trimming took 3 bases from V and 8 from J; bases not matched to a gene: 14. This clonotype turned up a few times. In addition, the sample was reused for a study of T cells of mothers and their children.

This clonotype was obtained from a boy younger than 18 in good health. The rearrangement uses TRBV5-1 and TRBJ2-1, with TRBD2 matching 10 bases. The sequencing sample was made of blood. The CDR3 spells CASSSLISGGRLDEQFF. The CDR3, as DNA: TGCGCCAGCAGCTCACTAATTAGCGGGGGGCGACTTGATGAGCAGTTCTTC. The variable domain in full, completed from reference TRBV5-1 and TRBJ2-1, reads KAGVTQTPRYLIKTRGQQVTLSCSPISGHRSVSWYQQTPGQGLQFLFEYFSETQRNKGNFPGRFSGRQFSNSRSEMNVSTLELGDSALYLCASSSLISGGRLDEQFFGPGTRLTVL.